This note documents a single T cell receptor beta chain sequence. Its antigen is as yet unknown. This specimen belongs to a study of shared clonotypes between healthy human individuals. Investigators spread the genomic DNA of each subset evenly over several immunoSEQ plates. Libraries were prepared by immunoSEQ multiplex PCR; TCRdb keeps only in-frame clonotypes and omits some of them. Among about 450,000 clones listed, about 80% were seen once. Points from the study as a whole: Researchers sampled blood only, noting tissue repertoires likely differ.

The CDR3 consists of 15 residues. Trimming took off 1 base at V and 0 bases at J, with 10 bases between the two ends. Germline CDR1 reads LNHNV; CDR2 reads YYDKDF (reference sequence). Source material: PBMCs. This clonotype was sampled from a woman in her thirties or forties in good health. Some clones in this sample may be carry-over from other donors' samples. The chain uses TRBV15 and TRBJ2-7; the D is unclear. CDR3 loop: CATSRGQGYSYEQYF. The CDR3 DNA reads as TGTGCCACCAGCAGAGGCCAAGGGTACTCCTACGAGCAGTACTTC.